This T cell receptor beta chain appears in the sequencing data of a study of CD8 T cells in ankylosing spondylitis (dated by TCRdb to the late 2010s). Some background on the complete study: T cell receptor beta repertoires were profiled in healthy donors and ankylosing spondylitis patients so that disease-linked TCR variants could be found. The full study cohort comprised roughly 24 ankylosing spondylitis patients and about a hundred healthy donors. Peripheral blood was sampled, and synovial fluid was additionally collected from ankylosing spondylitis patients.

Study-wide conclusions, independent of this receptor: A CD8+ phenotype was shown by the disease-linked clones, which were found at relatively low frequencies in peripheral blood. Some TCR beta motif variants had previously been reported in synovial fluid and blood of reactive arthritis patients, which suggested common disease-initiation mechanisms. A TCR beta motif made up of several highly homologous amino acid variants appeared to be characteristic of blood from ankylosing spondylitis patients. The disease-linked clones were reported to be significantly enriched in matched synovial fluid samples from ankylosing spondylitis patients.

The data were produced on an Illumina HiSeq 2500. Quantitative 5'-RACE with molecular barcodes was used to prepare TCR beta libraries. The paper's data handling went like this. A new computational method based on a probabilistic model of VDJ rearrangement was used to identify disease-linked TCR variants. TCRdb took the public reads, trimmed them with fastp at Q25, ran MiXCR for clone calling and kept in-frame beta chains. CDR3 protein sequences are deduplicated, and each keeps its most common genes and DNA. The V and J calls and clone size come from TCRdb's table, not from the authors' own analysis. The sample has about 240,000 distinct CDR3 sequences on record, around 7.8% of them singletons. Approximately 6.3% of the sample belongs to the ten largest clones. Per the germline V gene, SGHRS is the CDR1 and YFSETQ is the CDR2. At the junction V is shortened by 0 bases and J by 6 bases, with 9 bases in between. Taken from cysteine to phenylalanine, the CDR3 has 13 residues. CDR3 DNA is the only sequence kept; it has 39 bases, read in frame from the first base.

Concerning this clonotype itself: Its specific antigen is unknown. Nothing much larger sits one base from this clone, and base qualities are not available.

Sequencing was carried out using blood, either unsorted or a sorted T cell fraction (not recorded which). This sequence was found in a male donor with ankylosing spondylitis or in good health (not recorded which). The rearranged chain carries TRBV5-1 and TRBJ1-2, with a tentative D gene TRBD1 over 5 matching bases. CDR3 reads: CASSLEGVDGYTF. The nucleotide sequence reads TGCGCCAGCAGCTTGGAAGGGGTAGATGGCTACACCTTC.